Below are 26 T cell receptor beta chains sequenced from a single sample in a study of graft-versus-host responses after intestinal transplantation. Lymphocytes from graft epithelium and lamina propria were isolated. Data came from immunoSEQ multiplex PCR; TCRdb stores just in-frame clones and leaves some out. The sample lists approximately 20,000 clones, 70% to 80% seen once, with roughly 3% in the top ten. Specimen: ileum tissue, collected 12 days after intestinal transplant. Receptor source: a human patient who received an intestinal transplant, so some T cells may come from the graft donor.

This clone was found a few times. The CDR3 spells CASSLGTGLNTEAFF. The CDR3 DNA follows: TGTGCCAGTAGTTTGGGGACAGGGTTAAACACTGAAGCTTTCTTT. The chain uses TRBV19 and TRBJ1-1; 9 nucleotides line up with TRBD1. Germline loops: CDR1 LNHDA, CDR2 SQIVND (reference sequence). The CDR3 runs 15 residues. Trimming took 5 bases from V and 2 from J; bases not matched to a gene: 6.

This rearrangement joins TRBV15 to TRBJ2-1; 11 nucleotides align to TRBD2. The CDR3 loop spans 17 amino acids. Per germline, CDR1 LNHNV and CDR2 YYDKDF (reference sequence). The J segment lost 7 bases and the V segment lost 5 bases, leaving 13 bases of the junction unmatched. CDR3 nucleotide sequence: TGTGCCACCAGCGGCCAGACTAGCGGGAACCTTCTGAATGAGCAGTTCTTC. It encodes CATSGQTSGNLLNEQFF.

The chain combines TRBV9 with TRBJ2-3, with D perhaps TRBD1 (5 bases). Germline V gene data show CDR1 as SGDLS and CDR2 as YYNGEE. The V end was cut by 3 bases, the J end by 4 bases, with 18 bases between. The CDR3 runs 16 residues. The CDR3, as DNA: TGTGCCAGCAGCGACCGTAAGGGGTGGTGGGCAGATACGCAGTATTTT. It yields the protein CASSDRKGWWADTQYF.

The V call is TRBV7-8, the J call TRBJ2-3; TRBD2 aligns across 10 bases. V lost 4 bases and J lost 5; bases outside the gene matches: 6. The germline CDR1 and CDR2 sequences are SGHVS and FQNEAQ. CDR3 length equals 15 residues. The DNA of the CDR3 is TGTGCCAGCAGCTCCATACTAGCGGGGATAGATACGCAGTATTTT. Its protein is CASSSILAGIDTQYF.

The rearrangement uses TRBV5-6 and TRBJ2-4; 8 bases agree with TRBD2. The V gene end was trimmed by 4 bases and the J gene end by 1 base; junction bases not matched to a gene: 16. This CDR3 has 19 amino acids. CDR1 and CDR2 from the germline V gene are SGHDT and YYEEEE. CDR3 sequence: CASSPRVSGKGGAKNIQYF. For the CDR3, the DNA is TGTGCCAGCAGCCCCAGGGTTAGCGGGAAAGGTGGTGCCAAAAACATTCAGTACTTC. Combining the CDR3 with reference TRBV5-6 and TRBJ2-4 gives the whole variable domain DAGVTQSPTHLIKTRGQQVTLRCSPKSGHDTVSWYQQALGQGPQFIFQYYEEEERQRGNFPDRFSGHQFPNYSSELNVNALLLGDSALYLCASSPRVSGKGGAKNIQYFGAGTRLSVL.

The rearrangement uses TRBV11-1 and TRBJ2-7; weak D call: TRBD2 (6 bases). This CDR3 has 16 amino acids. The germline gives CDR1 SGHAT, CDR2 FQDESV (reference sequence). V lost 3 bases, J lost 0 bases, and 15 bases lay in between. The CDR3 reads CASSLDPGLNSYEQYF. CDR3 nucleotide sequence: TGTGCCAGCAGCTTGGACCCGGGACTCAACTCCTACGAGCAGTACTTC. The variable domain in full, with the rest retrieved from reference TRBV11-1 and TRBJ2-7, is EAEVAQSPRYKITEKSQAVAFWCDPISGHATLYWYRQILGQGPELLVQFQDESVVDDSQLPKDRFSAERLKGVDSTLKIQPAELGDSAMYLCASSLDPGLNSYEQYFGPGTRLTVT.

This clone was seen a handful of times. The V gene is TRBV19, the J gene TRBJ1-5; D is possibly TRBD1 (6 bases). There are 13 residues in the CDR3. Germline CDR1 is LNHDA and CDR2 is SQIVND (reference sequence). Trimming removed 8 bases at V and 4 bases at J, with 12 bases between. The CDR3 coding sequence is TGTGCCAGTCAGGGGTCTGAAAATCAGCCCCAGCATTTT. It is translated as CASQGSENQPQHF. The entire variable domain, with the rest obtained from reference TRBV19 and TRBJ1-5, is as follows: DGGITQSPKYLFRKEGQNVTLSCEQNLNHDAMYWYRQDPGQGLRLIYYSQIVNDFQKGDIAEGYSVSREKKESFPLTVTSAQKNPTAFYLCASQGSENQPQHFGDGTRLSIL.

This chain joins TRBV2 and TRBJ2-7; tentatively, D is TRBD1 (6 bases). Trimming stripped 2 bases from V and 0 bases from J, with 14 bases between. The CDR3 spans 16 residues. Germline CDR1 and CDR2: SNHLY and FYNNEI. CDR3 sequence (DNA): TGTGCCAGCAGTGAACCTGGGGGACACAGCTCCTACGAGCAGTACTTC. Its translation: CASSEPGGHSSYEQYF.

This clone was found a few times. The CDR3 region is CAISDSGGHGTQYF. The CDR3 nucleotides read TGTGCCATCAGTGATAGCGGGGGCCACGGTACGCAGTATTTT. This chain joins TRBV10-3 and TRBJ2-3; TRBD2 matches at 9 bases. Germline V lookup: CDR1 ENHRY, CDR2 SYGVKD. CDR3 size: 14 residues. V lost 3 bases, J lost 8 bases, and 6 bases stayed unmatched.

V usage is TRBV5-1 and J usage is TRBJ1-1; tentative D call: TRBD1 (6 bases). CDR1 and CDR2 (germline): SGHRS, YFSETQ. V lost 0 bases and J 7 bases, leaving 10 bases between the germline ends. The CDR3 runs 13 residues. The CDR3 reads CASSLGQVGEAFF. CDR3 nucleotide sequence: TGCGCCAGCAGCTTGGGACAGGTGGGTGAAGCTTTCTTT.

The J gene is TRBJ2-1, the V gene TRBV10-3, with a weak D call TRBD2 (6 bases). The length of the CDR3 is 12 residues. Deletions cut 10 bases from V and 6 bases from J, with 13 bases between. Per the germline V gene, CDR1 is ENHRY and CDR2 is SYGVKD. For the CDR3, the DNA is TGTGCCACGACTAGTTTCGTCAATGAGCAGTTCTTC. Its protein is CATTSFVNEQFF.

J is TRBJ2-5 and V is TRBV5-1; 7 bases map to TRBD2. V gave up 0 bases and J gave up 3 bases; unmatched junction bases: 2. From germline, CDR1 is SGHRS and CDR2 YFSETQ. The CDR3 length is 14 residues. As DNA, the CDR3 is TGCGCCAGCAGCTTGGGGGCGGGGGAAGAGACCCAGTACTTC. Translating gives CASSLGAGEETQYF.

This rearrangement joins TRBV9 to TRBJ2-3, with 7 bases aligning to TRBD2. The CDR3 has 14 residues. Germline V gene data show CDR1 as SGDLS and CDR2 as YYNGEE. The V and J ends lost 0 bases and 6 bases, in that order; junction bases with no gene match: 4. CDR3 sequence reads: CASSVAGEGDTQYF. In DNA form, the CDR3 reads TGTGCCAGCAGCGTAGCGGGGGAGGGGGATACGCAGTATTTT.

As for this clone: One end of the junction varies from germline; a read error may be responsible. The chain uses TRBV7-2 and TRBJ2-3, with D possibly TRBD2 on 5 matching bases. Per the germline V gene, CDR1 is SGHTA and CDR2 is FQGNSA. The CDR3 has 14 residues. The CDR3 loop is CASIGPEGPDTQYF. The CDR3 bases are TGCGCCAGCATTGGACCAGAGGGTCCAGATACGCAGTATTTT.

V gene TRBV4-3 combines with J gene TRBJ2-7; possible D gene TRBD2, 5 bases. V was pared by 5 bases and J by 2 bases, with 13 bases between. The germline V gene encodes CDR1 LGHNA and CDR2 YSLEER. The CDR3 spans 14 residues. The CDR3 protein is CASSSGLEAYEQYF. The CDR3 nucleotides are TGCGCCAGCAGCTCCGGACTGGAAGCCTACGAGCAGTACTTC.

The V call is TRBV27, the J call TRBJ2-4; 10 nucleotides line up with TRBD2. There are 16 residues in the CDR3. Unmatched junction bases numbered 6, after V lost 5 bases and J lost 2 bases. Germline CDR1 MNHEY, CDR2 SMNVEV (reference sequence). The CDR3 protein is CASSTSGVGPKNIQYF. In DNA form, the CDR3 reads TGTGCCAGCAGTACTAGCGGGGTAGGGCCCAAAAACATTCAGTACTTC.

The gene calls are TRBV20-1 and TRBJ2-5; D call uncertain. The CDR3 is 11 amino acids. CDR1 and CDR2 (germline): DFQATT, SNEGSKA (reference sequence). V lost 4 bases and J lost 7, with 10 bases in between. CDR3 in amino acids: CSAIHPGTQYF. As DNA, the CDR3 is TGCAGTGCTATCCACCCAGGGACCCAGTACTTC.

The chain joins TRBV18 to TRBJ2-7; 7 bases map to TRBD1. Losses at the gene ends were 4 bases for V and 4 bases for J; bases not matched to a gene: 7. The CDR3 contains 14 residues. The germline CDR1 and CDR2 sequences are KGHSH and LQKENI. This CDR3 is CASSRDRDGYEQYF. The CDR3 region has the DNA TGTGCCAGCTCACGCGACAGGGATGGGTACGAGCAGTACTTC.

The chain employs TRBV5-8 and TRBJ1-2; TRBD1 aligns across 7 bases. This CDR3 has 12 residues. V lost 6 bases and J lost 7; bases outside the gene matches: 6. Germline V lookup: CDR1 SGHTS, CDR2 YDEGEE. Here the CDR3 DNA reads TGTGCCAGCACCCCCCGGACAGGTGGCTACACCTTC. This encodes CASTPRTGGYTF.

The chain combines TRBV9 with TRBJ1-1, with D possibly TRBD1 on 6 matching bases. Germline CDR1 reads SGDLS; CDR2 reads YYNGEE. V lost 1 base and J lost 1, with 11 bases in between. The CDR3 length is 15 residues. The CDR3: CASSVSPGANTEAFF. The CDR3, as DNA: TGTGCCAGCAGCGTATCCCCAGGGGCGAACACTGAAGCTTTCTTT.

The gene calls are TRBV7-9 and TRBJ1-2; possibly TRBD1 for D (6 bases). There are 18 residues in the CDR3. V was cut by 1 base and J by 3 bases, with 21 bases left in between. Germline V CDR1 and CDR2: SEHNR, FQNEAQ (reference sequence). The CDR3 sequence is CASSLVSPGPSGDYGYTF. The CDR3 DNA follows: TGTGCCAGCAGCTTAGTATCCCCCGGCCCCTCAGGGGACTATGGCTACACCTTC.

The chain carries TRBV6-5 and TRBJ1-4, with 8 nucleotides matching TRBD1. CDR1 is MNHEY, CDR2 SVGAGI, per germline. The CDR3 covers 15 residues. Trimming removed 6 bases from V and 10 bases from J; junction bases left unmatched: 13. In DNA form, the CDR3 reads TGTGCCAGCAGAGAGAACAGGGGGGTCTTTGGAAAACTGTTTTTT. This sequence encodes CASRENRGVFGKLFF.

The chain uses TRBV2 and TRBJ1-2; 8 positions match TRBD1. The CDR3 has 12 residues. V shed 8 bases and J 8 bases; nucleotides not matched to a gene: 7. Germline V lookup: CDR1 SNHLY, CDR2 FYNNEI. The CDR3: CASGQGASGYTF. The CDR3 DNA reads as TGTGCCAGCGGGCAGGGGGCTTCGGGCTACACCTTC.

J is TRBJ2-7 and V is TRBV2; D is perhaps TRBD2 (5 bases). There are 12 residues in the CDR3. V lost 7 bases to trimming and J lost 4 bases, with 11 bases between them. Germline values: CDR1 SNHLY, CDR2 FYNNEI. The CDR3 reads CASKFGEYEQYF. CDR3 sequence (DNA): TGTGCCAGCAAGTTCGGGGAGTACGAGCAGTACTTC. Looking up the rest from reference TRBV2 and TRBJ2-7 gives the full variable domain: EPEVTQTPSHQVTQMGQEVILRCVPISNHLYFYWYRQILGQKVEFLVSFYNNEISEKSEIFDDQFSVERPDGSNFTLKIRSTKLEDSAMYFCASKFGEYEQYFGPGTRLTVT.

This clone appeared once. Other DNA sequences in this sample translate to the same CDR3. The chain uses TRBV15 and TRBJ2-1; 7 bases agree with TRBD2. Germline V gene data show CDR1 as LNHNV and CDR2 as YYDKDF (reference sequence). V shed 1 base, J shed 1 base, and the junction held 4 bases outside the gene matches. The CDR3 spans 16 residues. The CDR3 spells CATSRGAGSSYNEQFF. The CDR3 region has the DNA TGTGCCACCAGCAGAGGAGCGGGAAGTTCCTACAATGAGCAGTTCTTC.

V usage is TRBV28 and J usage is TRBJ2-3, with 11 bases lining up with TRBD2. Germline trimming cut 5 bases from V and 7 bases from J; bases unmatched to any gene: 8. CDR1 is MDHEN and CDR2 is SYDVKM in the germline V gene. This CDR3 has 15 residues. Here the CDR3 DNA reads TGTGCCAGCAGTCCTGGGACTAGCGGAGGTCATACGCAGTATTTT. Its translation: CASSPGTSGGHTQYF.